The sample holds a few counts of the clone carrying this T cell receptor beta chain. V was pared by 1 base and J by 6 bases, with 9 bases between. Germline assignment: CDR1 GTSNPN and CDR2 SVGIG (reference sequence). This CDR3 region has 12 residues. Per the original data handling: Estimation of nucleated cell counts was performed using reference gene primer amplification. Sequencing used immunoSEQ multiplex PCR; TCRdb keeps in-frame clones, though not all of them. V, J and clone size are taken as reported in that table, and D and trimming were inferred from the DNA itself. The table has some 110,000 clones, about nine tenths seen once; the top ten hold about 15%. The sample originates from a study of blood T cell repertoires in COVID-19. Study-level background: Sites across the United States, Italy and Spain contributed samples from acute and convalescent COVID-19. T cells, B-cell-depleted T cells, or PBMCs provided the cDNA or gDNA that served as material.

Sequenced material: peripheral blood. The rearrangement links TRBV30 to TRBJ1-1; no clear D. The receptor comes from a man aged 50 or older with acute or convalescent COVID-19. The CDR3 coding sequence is TGTGCCTGGAGTGGCAGAAACGCTGAAGCTTTCTTT. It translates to CAWSGRNAEAFF. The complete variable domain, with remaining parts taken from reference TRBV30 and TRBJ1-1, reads SQTIHQWPATLVQPVGSPLSLECTVEGTSNPNLYWYRQAAGRGLQLLFYSVGIGQISSEVPQNLSASRPQDRQFILSSKKLLLSDSGFYLCAWSGRNAEAFFGQGTRLTVV.